A single T cell receptor beta chain is shown here with its context. Germline V gives CDR1 DFQATT, CDR2 SNEGSKA (reference sequence). The CDR3 runs to 13 residues. A second PCR of about 7 to 12 cycles used a sample-barcoded 5' primer and a J-beta primer mix. TCRdb independently ran MiXCR on the 5' RACE reads; one entry per CDR3 protein. The profile shows some 800,000 distinct CDR3 sequences, approximately 44% of them singletons. The record originates from a study of blood T cells in healthy people across ages. Sequenced: blood. This TCR derives from a man in his 60s in good health. V is TRBV20-1 and J is TRBJ2-5; D ambiguous. The J call may be in error: the DNA end matches TRBJ2-7 better. The CDR3 DNA is TGCAGTGCTAGGCGCCATGGGACCTACGAGCAGTACTTC. This sequence encodes CSARRHGTYEQYF.